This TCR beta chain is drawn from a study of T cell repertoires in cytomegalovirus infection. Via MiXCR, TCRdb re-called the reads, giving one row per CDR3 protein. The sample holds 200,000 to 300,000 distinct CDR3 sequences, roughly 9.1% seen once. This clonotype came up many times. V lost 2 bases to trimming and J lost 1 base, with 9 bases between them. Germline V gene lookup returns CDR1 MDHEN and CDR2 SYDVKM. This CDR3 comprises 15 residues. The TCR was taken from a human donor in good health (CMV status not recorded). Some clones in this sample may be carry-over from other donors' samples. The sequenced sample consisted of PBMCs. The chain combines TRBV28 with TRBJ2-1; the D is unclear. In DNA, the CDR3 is TGTGCCAGCAGTTTAAGATGGGGATCCTACAATGAGCAGTTCTTC. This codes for CASSLRWGSYNEQFF.